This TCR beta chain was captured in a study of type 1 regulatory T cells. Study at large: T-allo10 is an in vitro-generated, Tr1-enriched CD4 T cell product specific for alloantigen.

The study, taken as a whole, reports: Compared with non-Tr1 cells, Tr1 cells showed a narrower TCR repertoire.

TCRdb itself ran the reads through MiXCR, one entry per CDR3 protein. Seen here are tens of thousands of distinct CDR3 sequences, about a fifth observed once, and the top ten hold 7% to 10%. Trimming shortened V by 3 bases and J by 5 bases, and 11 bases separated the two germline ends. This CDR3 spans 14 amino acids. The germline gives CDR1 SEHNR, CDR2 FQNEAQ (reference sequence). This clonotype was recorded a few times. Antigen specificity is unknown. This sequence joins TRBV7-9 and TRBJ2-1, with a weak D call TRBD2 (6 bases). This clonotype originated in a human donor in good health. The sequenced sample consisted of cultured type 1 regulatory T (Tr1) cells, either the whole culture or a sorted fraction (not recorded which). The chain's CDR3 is CASSFLIADNEQFF. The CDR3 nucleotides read TGTGCCAGCAGCTTCTTGATAGCGGACAATGAGCAGTTCTTC.